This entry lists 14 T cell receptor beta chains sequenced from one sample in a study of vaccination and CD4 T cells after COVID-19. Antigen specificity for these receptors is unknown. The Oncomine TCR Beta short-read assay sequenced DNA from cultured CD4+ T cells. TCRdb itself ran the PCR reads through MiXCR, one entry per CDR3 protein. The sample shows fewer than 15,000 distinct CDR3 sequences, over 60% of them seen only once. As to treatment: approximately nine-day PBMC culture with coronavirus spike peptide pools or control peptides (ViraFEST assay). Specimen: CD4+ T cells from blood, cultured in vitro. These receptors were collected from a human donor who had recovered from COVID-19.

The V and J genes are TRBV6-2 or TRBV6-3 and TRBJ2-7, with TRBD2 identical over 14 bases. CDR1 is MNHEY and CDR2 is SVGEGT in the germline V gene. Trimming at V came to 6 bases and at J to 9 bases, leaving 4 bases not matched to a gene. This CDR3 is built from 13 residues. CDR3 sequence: CASRTSGRAWQYF. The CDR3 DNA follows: TGTGCCAGCAGGACTAGCGGGAGGGCCTGGCAGTACTTC.

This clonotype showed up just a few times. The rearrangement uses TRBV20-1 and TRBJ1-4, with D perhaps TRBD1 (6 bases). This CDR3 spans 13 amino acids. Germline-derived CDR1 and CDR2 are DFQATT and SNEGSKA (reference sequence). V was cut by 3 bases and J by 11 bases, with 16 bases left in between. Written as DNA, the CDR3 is TGCAGTGCTAGTAACAGGGAAGTAGCGAAACTGTTTTTT. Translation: CSASNREVAKLFF.

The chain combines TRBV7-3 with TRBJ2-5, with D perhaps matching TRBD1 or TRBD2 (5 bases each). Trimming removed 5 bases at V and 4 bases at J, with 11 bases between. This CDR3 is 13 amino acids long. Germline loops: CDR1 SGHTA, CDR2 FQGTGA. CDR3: CASSTDGAETQYF. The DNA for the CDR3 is TGTGCCAGCAGCACGGACGGGGCAGAGACCCAGTACTTC.

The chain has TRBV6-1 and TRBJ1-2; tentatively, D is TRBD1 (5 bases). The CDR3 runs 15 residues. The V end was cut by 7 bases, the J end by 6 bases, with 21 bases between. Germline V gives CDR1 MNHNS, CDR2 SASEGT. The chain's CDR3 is CASTAGTTGIHGYTF. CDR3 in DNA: TGTGCCAGCACCGCGGGGACGACTGGGATACATGGCTACACCTTC.

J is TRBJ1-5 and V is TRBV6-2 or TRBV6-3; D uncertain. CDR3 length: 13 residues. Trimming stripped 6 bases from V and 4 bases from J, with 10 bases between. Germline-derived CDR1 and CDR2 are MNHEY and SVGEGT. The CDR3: CASRFGPNQPQHF. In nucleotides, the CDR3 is TGTGCCAGCAGATTCGGCCCGAATCAGCCCCAGCATTTT.

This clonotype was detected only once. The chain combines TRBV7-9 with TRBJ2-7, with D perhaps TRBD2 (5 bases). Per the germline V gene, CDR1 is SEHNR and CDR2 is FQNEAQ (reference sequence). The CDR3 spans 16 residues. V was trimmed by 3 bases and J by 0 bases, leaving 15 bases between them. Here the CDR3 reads CASSLLVGGSSYEQYF. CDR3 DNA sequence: TGTGCCAGCAGCTTGTTGGTCGGAGGAAGCTCCTACGAGCAGTACTTC. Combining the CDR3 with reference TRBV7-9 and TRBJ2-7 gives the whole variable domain DTGVSQNPRHKITKRGQNVTFRCDPISEHNRLYWYRQTLGQGPEFLTYFQNEAQLEKSRLLSDRFSAERPKGSFSTLEIQRTEQGDSAMYLCASSLLVGGSSYEQYFGPGTRLTVT.

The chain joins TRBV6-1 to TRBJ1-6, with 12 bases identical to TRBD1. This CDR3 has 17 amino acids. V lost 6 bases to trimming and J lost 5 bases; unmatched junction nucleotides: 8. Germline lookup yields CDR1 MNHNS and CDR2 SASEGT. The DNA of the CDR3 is TGTGCCAGCAGCCCTTTGGGGACAGGGGGCGATAATTCACCCCTCCACTTT. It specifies CASSPLGTGGDNSPLHF.

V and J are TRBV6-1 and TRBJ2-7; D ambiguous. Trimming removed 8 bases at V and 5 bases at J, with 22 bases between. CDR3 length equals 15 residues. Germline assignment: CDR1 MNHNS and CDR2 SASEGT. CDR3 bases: TGTGCCAGCGGTCCAACCGGACGGGTTCGGAACGAGCAGTACTTC. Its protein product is CASGPTGRVRNEQYF.

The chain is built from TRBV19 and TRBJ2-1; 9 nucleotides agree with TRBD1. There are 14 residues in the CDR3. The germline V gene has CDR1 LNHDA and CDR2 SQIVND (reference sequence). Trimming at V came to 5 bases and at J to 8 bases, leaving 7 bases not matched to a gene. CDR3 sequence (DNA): TGTGCCAGTAGTGTTACAGGGGGCGGTTATGAGCAGTTCTTC. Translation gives CASSVTGGGYEQFF.

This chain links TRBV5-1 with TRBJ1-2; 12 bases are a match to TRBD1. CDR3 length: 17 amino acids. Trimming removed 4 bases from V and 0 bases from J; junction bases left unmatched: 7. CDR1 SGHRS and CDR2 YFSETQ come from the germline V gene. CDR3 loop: CASSPGQGAVSNYGYTF. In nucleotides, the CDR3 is TGCGCCAGCAGCCCGGGACAGGGGGCTGTTTCTAACTATGGCTACACCTTC.

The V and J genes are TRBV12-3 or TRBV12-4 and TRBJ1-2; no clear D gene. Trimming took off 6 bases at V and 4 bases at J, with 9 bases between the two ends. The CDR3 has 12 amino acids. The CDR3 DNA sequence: TGTGCCAGCAGCCAAGGCCGCTATGGCTACACCTTC. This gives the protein CASSQGRYGYTF.

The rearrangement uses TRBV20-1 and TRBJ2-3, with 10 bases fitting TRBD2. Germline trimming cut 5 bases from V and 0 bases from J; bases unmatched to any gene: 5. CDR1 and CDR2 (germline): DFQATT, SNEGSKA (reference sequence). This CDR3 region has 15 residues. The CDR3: CSAPGTSVSTDTQYF. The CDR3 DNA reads TGCAGTGCTCCAGGGACTAGCGTTAGCACAGATACGCAGTATTTT.

The CDR3: CSAPGTHEGQPQHF. DNA for the CDR3: TGCAGTGCTCCCGGGACCCACGAGGGTCAGCCCCAGCATTTT. The chain combines TRBV20-1 with TRBJ1-5; D is possibly TRBD1 (5 bases). The CDR3 runs 14 residues. CDR1 is DFQATT, CDR2 SNEGSKA, per germline (reference sequence). V lost 5 bases, J lost 6 bases, and 17 bases lay in between.

This chain's CDR3 is CSARNSGRFNQPQHF. CDR3 DNA sequence: TGCAGTGCTAGGAATAGTGGCAGGTTCAATCAGCCCCAGCATTTT. The chain combines TRBV20-1 with TRBJ1-5; D unresolved. The V end lost 3 bases, the J end lost 3 bases, and 15 bases lay between the germline ends. The CDR3 is 15 amino acids. Germline CDR1 is DFQATT and CDR2 is SNEGSKA (reference sequence).